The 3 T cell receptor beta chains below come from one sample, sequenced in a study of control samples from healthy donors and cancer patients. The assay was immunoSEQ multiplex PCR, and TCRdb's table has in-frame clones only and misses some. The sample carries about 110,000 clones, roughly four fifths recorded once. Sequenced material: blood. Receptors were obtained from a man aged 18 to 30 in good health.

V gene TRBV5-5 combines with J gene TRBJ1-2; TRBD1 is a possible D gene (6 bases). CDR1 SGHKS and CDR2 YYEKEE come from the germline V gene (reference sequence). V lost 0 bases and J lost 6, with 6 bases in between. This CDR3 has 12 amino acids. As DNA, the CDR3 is TGTGCCAGCAGCTTGGAGGGGGATGGCTACACCTTC. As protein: CASSLEGDGYTF.

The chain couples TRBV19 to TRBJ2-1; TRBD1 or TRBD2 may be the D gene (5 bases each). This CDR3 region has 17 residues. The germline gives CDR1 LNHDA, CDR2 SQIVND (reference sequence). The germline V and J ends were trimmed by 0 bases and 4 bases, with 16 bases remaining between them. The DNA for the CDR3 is TGTGCCAGTAGTATAGACCACGGGACGTCTGGATACAATGAGCAGTTCTTC. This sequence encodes CASSIDHGTSGYNEQFF.

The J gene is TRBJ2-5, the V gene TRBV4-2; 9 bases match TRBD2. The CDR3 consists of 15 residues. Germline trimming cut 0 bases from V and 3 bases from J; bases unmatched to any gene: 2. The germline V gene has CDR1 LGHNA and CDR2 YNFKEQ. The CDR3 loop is CASSQERGGEETQYF. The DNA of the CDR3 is TGTGCCAGCAGCCAAGAGCGGGGGGGCGAAGAGACCCAGTACTTC.